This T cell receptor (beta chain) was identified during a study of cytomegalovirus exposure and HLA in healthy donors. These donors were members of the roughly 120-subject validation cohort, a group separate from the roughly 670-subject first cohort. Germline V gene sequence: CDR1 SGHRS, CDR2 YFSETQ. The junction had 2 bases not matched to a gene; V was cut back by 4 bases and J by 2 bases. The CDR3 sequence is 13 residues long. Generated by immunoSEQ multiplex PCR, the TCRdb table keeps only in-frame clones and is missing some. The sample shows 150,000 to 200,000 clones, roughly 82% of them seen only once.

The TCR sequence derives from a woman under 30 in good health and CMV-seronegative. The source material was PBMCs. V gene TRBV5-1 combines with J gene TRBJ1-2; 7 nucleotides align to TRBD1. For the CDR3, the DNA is TGCGCCAGCAGCGAGGACAGGAACTATGGCTACACCTTC. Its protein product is CASSEDRNYGYTF.